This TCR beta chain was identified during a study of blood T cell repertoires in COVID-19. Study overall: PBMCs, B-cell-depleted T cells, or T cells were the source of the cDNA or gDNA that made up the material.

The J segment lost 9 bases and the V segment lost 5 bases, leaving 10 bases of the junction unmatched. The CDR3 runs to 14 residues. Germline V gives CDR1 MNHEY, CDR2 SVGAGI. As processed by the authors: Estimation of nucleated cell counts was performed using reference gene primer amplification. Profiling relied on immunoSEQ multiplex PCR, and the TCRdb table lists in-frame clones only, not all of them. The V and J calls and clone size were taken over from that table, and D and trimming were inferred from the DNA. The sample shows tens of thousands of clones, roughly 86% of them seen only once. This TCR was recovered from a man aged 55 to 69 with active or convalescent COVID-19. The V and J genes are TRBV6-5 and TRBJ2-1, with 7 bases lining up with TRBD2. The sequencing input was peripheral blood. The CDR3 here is CASSQSAGVGEQFF. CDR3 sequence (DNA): TGTGCCAGCAGTCAATCTGCGGGGGTGGGTGAGCAGTTCTTC.